This TCR beta chain was recovered during a study of shared clonotypes between healthy human individuals. Findings of the study overall: Naive CD4 clonotype sharing across a few donors was 4.5% to 6%. Clonotype sharing among donors was thought likely to change with sequencing depth. The study's rarefaction showed incomplete sorted-subset sequencing despite large depth.

Repertoires were generated with immunoSEQ multiplex PCR, while TCRdb's copy carries only in-frame clones and drops some. This sample has 450,000 to 700,000 clones, with nearly 97% found just once. V was clipped by 2 bases and J by 6 bases; unmatched bases: 5. CDR3 length equals 14 residues. Germline CDR1 is MNHNY and CDR2 is SVGAGI (reference sequence). A note on this clone: The target antigen is unknown.

Positive CCR7 selection of CD45RO-negative cells yielded the naive CD8 cells, and terminally differentiated effector memory CD45RA+ cells were excluded. Adults of Caucasian background living in Nashville, Tennessee made up all donors. This chain links TRBV6-6 with TRBJ2-3, with 7 bases aligning to TRBD1. This clonotype originated in a woman in her thirties in good health. The specimen was naive CD8+ T cells sorted from blood. Written as DNA, the CDR3 is TGTGCCAGCAGTTACGAGGGGACAGACGATACGCAGTATTTT. This encodes CASSYEGTDDTQYF.